This TCR beta chain was obtained from a study of T cell changes during pregnancy in multiple sclerosis. The CDR3 totals 13 residues. Trimming shortened V by 0 bases and J by 7 bases, and 6 bases separated the two germline ends. In germline, CDR1 is MNHEY, CDR2 SVGAGI. This clone was observed once. The sample has other DNA sequences that encode this CDR3 too. Repertoires were generated with immunoSEQ multiplex PCR, while TCRdb's copy carries only in-frame clones and drops some. Of roughly 110,000 clones listed, under 95% were seen once; the top ten hold over 0.65%. The V call is TRBV6-5, the J call TRBJ2-2; a weak D match, TRBD2 (6 bases). This material consisted of peripheral blood, taken in the third trimester of pregnancy. The sequence was obtained from a female donor in good health, enrolled as a control in a pregnancy study. The CDR3 sequence is CASSYSGGGELFF. DNA for the CDR3: TGTGCCAGCAGTTACTCGGGGGGCGGGGAGCTGTTTTTT.